These 28 T cell receptor beta chains came from one sample sequenced in a study of CD8 T cells in ankylosing spondylitis. TCRdb reprocessed the 5' RACE reads via MiXCR and lists one record per CDR3 protein. The sample includes under 170,000 distinct CDR3 sequences, around 45% seen only once; the top ten take over 12%. Sequenced sample: synovial fluid, either unsorted or a sorted T cell fraction (not recorded which). The receptors were gathered from a male donor with ankylosing spondylitis.

The gene calls are TRBV6-5 and TRBJ2-7, with D uncertain. Trimming left V 0 bases short and J 3 bases short, with 9 bases between. This CDR3 has 14 amino acids. Per germline, CDR1 MNHEY and CDR2 SVGAGI. CDR3 amino acids: CASSYSTLGYEQYF. The CDR3 DNA follows: TGTGCCAGCAGTTACTCGACCCTAGGCTACGAGCAGTACTTC.

This rearrangement joins TRBV4-2 to TRBJ2-1, with 10 bases lining up with TRBD2. Germline CDR1 LGHNA, CDR2 YNFKEQ. The CDR3 runs to 17 residues. V shed 3 bases and J 4 bases; nucleotides not matched to a gene: 9. The CDR3 DNA sequence: TGTGCCAGCAGCCATAAAGGGGAACTAGCGGGGTACAATGAGCAGTTCTTC. The encoded protein is CASSHKGELAGYNEQFF.

A remark on this clonotype: It may be a read error: a sequence one base away is much more abundant. J is TRBJ2-1 and V is TRBV20-1, with 7 bases that match TRBD2. Trimming removed 6 bases from V and 5 bases from J; junction bases left unmatched: 10. The CDR3 consists of 14 residues. Germline V lookup: CDR1 DFQATT, CDR2 SNEGSKA (reference sequence). As DNA, the CDR3 is TGCAGTGCCCCCCCCGCGGGGGAGCACAATGAGCAGTTCTTC. Protein: CSAPPAGEHNEQFF.

This clonotype was recorded a few times. The rearrangement joins TRBV9 to TRBJ2-5; D is ambiguous. The germline V and J ends were trimmed by 0 bases and 3 bases, with 12 bases remaining between them. The CDR3 consists of 15 residues. Germline V gives CDR1 SGDLS, CDR2 YYNGEE. The CDR3 loop is CASSVGGSVKETQYF. CDR3 nucleotides: TGTGCCAGCAGCGTAGGAGGCAGCGTGAAAGAGACCCAGTACTTC.

The chain employs TRBV7-9 and TRBJ2-3; D is unclear. Looked up from germline, CDR1 is SEHNR and CDR2 is FQNEAQ (reference sequence). With 5 bases removed from V and 4 bases from J, the gap between germline ends came to 10 bases. The CDR3 has 13 amino acids. The CDR3 bases are TGTGCCAGCAGCCCACCTGCGGCAGATACGCAGTATTTT. Translation gives CASSPPAADTQYF.

This clonotype showed up just a few times. The chain couples TRBV12-3 or TRBV12-4 to TRBJ2-1, with a possible D match to TRBD2 (6 bases). Between the trimmed V and J ends, which lost 1 base and 4 bases, there was a span of 8 bases. The CDR3 consists of 14 residues. The DNA of the CDR3 is TGTGCCAGCAGTTTAGAGGGACTGTACAATGAGCAGTTCTTC. It codes for CASSLEGLYNEQFF.

The rearrangement joins TRBV29-1 to TRBJ2-7; D may be TRBD1 (6 bases). The V end was cut by 6 bases, the J end by 0 bases, with 18 bases between. This CDR3 spans 15 amino acids. Germline V gives CDR1 SQVTM, CDR2 ANQGSEA. CDR3 residues: CSVSGGHRPSYEQYF. In DNA form, the CDR3 reads TGCAGCGTCTCTGGGGGCCACAGGCCCTCCTACGAGCAGTACTTC.

This chain uses TRBV12-3 or TRBV12-4 with TRBJ1-2; D is undetermined. There are 14 residues in the CDR3. With 3 bases removed from V and 2 bases from J, the gap between germline ends came to 10 bases. CDR3 DNA sequence: TGTGCCAGCAGTTTCATCTGGGAGAACTATGGCTACACCTTC. Residues: CASSFIWENYGYTF.

The V and J genes are TRBV27 and TRBJ2-5; perhaps TRBD1 as D (6 bases). CDR1 and CDR2 from the germline V gene are MNHEY and SMNVEV (reference sequence). V was cut by 6 bases and J by 7 bases, with 18 bases left in between. CDR3 size: 14 residues. As DNA, the CDR3 is TGTGCCAGCAGATCTATGGGGGCAACAGGGACCCAGTACTTC. This translates into CASRSMGATGTQYF.

This clonotype was detected a few times. The genes are TRBV24-1 and TRBJ2-1; 10 positions match TRBD2. This CDR3 is 16 amino acids long. The trim removed 4 bases at V and 8 bases at J, leaving 10 bases unmatched. Per germline, CDR1 KGHDR and CDR2 SFDVKD. CDR3 region: CATSDPLAGESDEQFF. The CDR3 DNA reads TGTGCCACCAGTGACCCGCTAGCGGGAGAGTCGGATGAGCAGTTCTTC.

This clonotype was seen only a few times. The V gene is TRBV7-2, the J gene TRBJ1-2; perhaps TRBD1 as D (5 bases). The CDR3 runs 17 residues. Germline V lookup: CDR1 SGHTA, CDR2 FQGNSA. Between the trimmed V and J ends, which lost 4 bases and 4 bases, there was a span of 22 bases. The CDR3 DNA is TGTGCCAGCAGCTCCGACCCAGGACTTCCTGGGGGCTATGGCTACACCTTC. Translating gives CASSSDPGLPGGYGYTF. The full variable domain, completed using reference TRBV7-2 and TRBJ1-2, is GAGVSQSPSNKVTEKGKDVELRCDPISGHTALYWYRQSLGQGLEFLIYFQGNSAPDKSGLPSDRFSAERTGGSVSTLTIQRTQQEDSAVYLCASSSDPGLPGGYGYTFGSGTRLTVV.

This clonotype has a handful of counts. J is TRBJ2-1 and V is TRBV29-1; 9 bases fit TRBD2. CDR1 and CDR2 from the germline V gene are SQVTM and ANQGSEA. This CDR3 region has 14 residues. Unmatched junction bases numbered 5, after V lost 5 bases and J lost 3 bases. The CDR3 spells CSVPGLAIYNEQFF. The CDR3 nucleotides are TGCAGCGTTCCAGGACTAGCGATCTACAATGAGCAGTTCTTC.

The rearrangement links TRBV28 to TRBJ2-7, with D possibly being TRBD1 or TRBD2 (5 bases each). This CDR3 region has 13 residues. With 2 bases removed from V and 5 bases from J, the gap between germline ends came to 10 bases. Germline V CDR1 and CDR2: MDHEN, SYDVKM. CDR3 residues: CASSLGGDHEQYF. CDR3 coding DNA: TGTGCCAGCAGTTTAGGTGGGGACCACGAGCAGTACTTC.

A remark on this clonotype: At one boundary the junction diverges from the germline segment, which might be a read error. The genes are TRBV7-2 and TRBJ2-7; possibly TRBD2 for D (6 bases). The CDR3 runs to 15 residues. Germline CDR1 reads SGHTA; CDR2 reads FQGNSA. The CDR3 loop reads CASSIAVEWTYEQYF. CDR3 DNA: TGTGCCAGCAGCATAGCGGTGGAGTGGACCTACGAGCAGTACTTC.

This clonotype was counted many times. The genes are TRBV11-3 and TRBJ2-1, with D perhaps TRBD2 (5 bases). The germline V and J ends were trimmed by 0 bases and 4 bases, with 13 bases remaining between them. This CDR3 contains 16 residues. The V gene's germline CDR1 is SGHNT and CDR2 YENEEA. DNA of the CDR3: TGTGCCAGCAGCTTAGATACGGCCAGCGGTTACAATGAGCAGTTCTTC. Translating gives CASSLDTASGYNEQFF. Together with reference TRBV11-3 and TRBJ2-1, the CDR3 gives the full variable domain: EAGVVQSPRYKIIEKKQPVAFWCNPISGHNTLYWYLQNLGQGPELLIRYENEEAVDDSQLPKDRFSAERLKGVDSTLKIQPAELGDSAVYLCASSLDTASGYNEQFFGPGTRLTVL.

The chain has TRBV18 and TRBJ2-7, with a possible D match to TRBD1 (6 bases). CDR1 is KGHSH, CDR2 LQKENI, per germline. Trimming removed 6 bases at V and 1 base at J, with 16 bases between. CDR3 length: 15 amino acids. For the CDR3, the DNA is TGTGCCAGCTCCATCCCCGGCGGACAGTCCTACGAGCAGTACTTC. Protein product: CASSIPGGQSYEQYF.

This clonotype was found once. This chain connects TRBV27 to TRBJ2-7, with TRBD2 matching 11 bases. V was pared by 0 bases and J by 1 base, with 11 bases of the junction left unmatched. The CDR3 has 19 residues. CDR1 and CDR2 from the germline V gene are MNHEY and SMNVEV (reference sequence). Here the CDR3 DNA reads TGTGCCAGCAGTTTATCGGTTGATTGGACTAGCGGGCAATCCTACGAGCAGTACTTC. Its translation: CASSLSVDWTSGQSYEQYF.

The chain combines TRBV5-1 with TRBJ1-3, with a possible D match to TRBD1 (5 bases). The CDR3 loop spans 12 amino acids. The V gene's germline CDR1 is SGHRS and CDR2 YFSETQ. Trimming took 7 bases from V and 10 from J, leaving 15 bases between them. The DNA for the CDR3 is TGCGCCAGCCGGAACAGGAGAGGGACCATATATTTT. Its translation is CASRNRRGTIYF.

This clonotype has more than one count but fewer than ten. The J gene is TRBJ2-1, the V gene TRBV7-2, with D unclear. Germline assignment: CDR1 SGHTA and CDR2 FQGNSA. Trimming removed 1 base at V and 10 bases at J, with 5 bases between. This CDR3 has 11 amino acids. CDR3 residues: CASSLVSEQFF. The DNA of the CDR3 is TGTGCCAGCAGCTTAGTCAGCGAGCAGTTCTTC.

The count of this clonotype is one. This rearrangement joins TRBV12-3 or TRBV12-4 to TRBJ2-1, with D maybe TRBD2 (6 bases). The V end was cut by 5 bases, the J end by 4 bases, with 24 bases between. This CDR3 has 18 amino acids. This chain's CDR3 is CASSRSPLANSPYNEQFF. The CDR3, as DNA: TGTGCCAGCAGTCGTTCCCCACTAGCAAACTCTCCTTACAATGAGCAGTTCTTC.

The chain combines TRBV5-8 with TRBJ2-1, with 12 bases fitting TRBD2. The CDR3 has 16 residues. In germline, CDR1 is SGHTS, CDR2 YDEGEE. Germline trimming cut 4 bases from V and 7 bases from J; bases unmatched to any gene: 9. CDR3 residues: CASSPLTSGSANEQFF. Here the CDR3 DNA reads TGTGCCAGCAGCCCCTTGACTAGCGGGAGTGCGAATGAGCAGTTCTTC.

The chain links TRBV24-1 to TRBJ2-7; either TRBD1 or TRBD2 may supply D (5 bases each). The germline V gene encodes CDR1 KGHDR and CDR2 SFDVKD. With 1 base removed from V and 7 bases from J, the gap between germline ends came to 10 bases. This CDR3 comprises 13 residues. The DNA for the CDR3 is TGTGCCACCAGTGATTTATCGGGGCGGGAGCAGTACTTC. Its protein product is CATSDLSGREQYF.

A few counts support this clonotype. CDR3 region: CASSSSPFQETQYF. Here the CDR3 DNA reads TGTGCCAGCAGTTCTTCCCCCTTCCAAGAGACCCAGTACTTC. The chain recombines TRBV12-3 or TRBV12-4 with TRBJ2-5; D unclear. The CDR3 has 14 residues. The V end was cut by 4 bases, the J end by 1 base, with 10 bases between.

The chain joins TRBV13 to TRBJ2-1; maybe TRBD2 (6 bases). Trimming removed 7 bases at V and 3 bases at J, with 19 bases between. Germline-derived CDR1 and CDR2 are PRHDT and FYEKMQ (reference sequence). CDR3 length: 16 residues. CDR3 region: CASTSRWDFYYNEQFF. Written as DNA, the CDR3 is TGTGCCAGCACCTCCCGGTGGGACTTTTACTACAATGAGCAGTTCTTC.

This clonotype has more than one count but fewer than ten. V and J are TRBV28 and TRBJ1-1; possible D gene TRBD1, 5 bases. CDR1 MDHEN and CDR2 SYDVKM come from the germline V gene. The CDR3 spans 14 residues. V lost 8 bases and J 6 bases, leaving 19 bases between the germline ends. CDR3 protein: CASDTLLGGAEAFF. The CDR3 bases are TGTGCCAGCGATACACTTCTTGGGGGAGCTGAAGCTTTCTTT.

This clonotype has just a few counts. J is TRBJ1-5 and V is TRBV10-3; unclear D gene. Trimming cost V 10 bases and J 5 bases, with 15 bases left between them. Per germline, CDR1 ENHRY and CDR2 SYGVKD. This CDR3 region has 13 residues. CDR3 bases: TGTGCCACCCAGAGTCCGGGCGATCAGCCCCAGCATTTT. As protein: CATQSPGDQPQHF.

This clonotype was seen a few times. The rearrangement joins TRBV5-1 to TRBJ2-1; 10 nucleotides line up with TRBD1. Germline CDR1 and CDR2: SGHRS and YFSETQ. V lost 4 bases and J lost 3; bases outside the gene matches: 13. There are 18 residues in the CDR3. The CDR3 DNA is TGCGCCAGCAGCCCCGACCCTAGATGGGACAGGGGCTACAATGAGCAGTTCTTC. Amino acid sequence: CASSPDPRWDRGYNEQFF.

On this clonotype: This likely comes from a read error, as the CDR3 has no conserved phenylalanine or tryptophan at its end. The CDR3 coding sequence is TGTGCCAGCAGCTCATCTAGCGGACCCTACAATGAGCAGTTCTCC. It specifies CASSSSSGPYNEQFS. The chain joins TRBV12-3 or TRBV12-4 to TRBJ2-1; 7 bases are shared with TRBD2. The CDR3 loop spans 15 amino acids. V lost 6 bases, J lost 2 bases, and 7 bases stayed unmatched.